These 22 T cell receptor beta chains were sequenced from one sample in a study of metastatic and nonmetastatic thyroid tumors (TCRdb year 2020). Library creation used PCR. Sequencing was carried out with an Illumina HiSeq 4000. In TCRdb, the public reads were trimmed at Q25 with fastp and aligned with MiXCR, with productive beta chains retained. The table for this sample lists roughly 34,000 clones; 33% of them were counted only once. Clones ranked in the top ten supply about 16% of the sample. None of the patients had been given any treatment before thyroid surgery. The sample comprised tumor tissue. These receptors all come from a female donor with papillary thyroid cancer or a benign thyroid nodule (not recorded which). Some clones in this sample may be carry-over from other donors' samples.

The chain recombines TRBV5-1 with TRBJ2-6; weak D call: TRBD1 (6 bases). V shed 4 bases and J shed 0 bases, with 14 bases lying between them. The CDR3 consists of 17 residues. CDR1 SGHRS and CDR2 YFSETQ come from the germline V gene. This CDR3 is CASSQHLGGSGANVLTF. In DNA, the CDR3 is TGCGCCAGCAGCCAGCACCTAGGGGGCTCTGGGGCCAACGTCCTGACTTTC.

The rearrangement uses TRBV4-1 and TRBJ2-3; the match to TRBD2 covers 11 bases. There are 14 residues in the CDR3. V lost 3 bases and J lost 12; bases outside the gene matches: 8. Germline V lookup: CDR1 MGHRA, CDR2 YSYEKL. Here the CDR3 DNA reads TGCGCCAGCAGCCAGACCGGGACTAGCGGAGCACAGTATTTT. It specifies CASSQTGTSGAQYF.

This rearrangement joins TRBV15 to TRBJ2-2, with 11 nucleotides matching TRBD2. The germline V gene encodes CDR1 LNHNV and CDR2 YYDKDF (reference sequence). The J segment lost 1 base and the V segment lost 3 bases, leaving 1 base of the junction unmatched. The CDR3 spans 16 residues. CDR3 amino acids: CATSRGLAENTGELFF. CDR3 nucleotide sequence: TGTGCCACCAGCAGGGGACTAGCGGAGAACACCGGGGAGCTGTTTTTT.

The genes are TRBV19 and TRBJ2-1; TRBD2 aligns across 10 bases. Germline V gives CDR1 LNHDA, CDR2 SQIVND (reference sequence). The V segment lost 3 bases and the J segment 9 bases; nucleotides outside the gene matches: 5. The CDR3 extends over 14 amino acids. The CDR3 DNA reads TGTGCCAGTAGTATCGAGCGGGAGGGCCGTGAGCAGTTCTTC. Translation: CASSIEREGREQFF.

This clone turned up a few times. The chain couples TRBV24-1 to TRBJ2-5, with D possibly matching TRBD1 (6 bases). This CDR3 contains 13 residues. Between the trimmed V and J ends, which lost 4 bases and 5 bases, there was a span of 10 bases. The germline CDR1 and CDR2 sequences are KGHDR and SFDVKD. The CDR3 sequence is CATSESGVETQYF. As DNA, the CDR3 is TGTGCCACCAGTGAATCAGGGGTCGAGACCCAGTACTTC.

This clone was recorded a few times. This chain joins TRBV6-1 and TRBJ2-3; 8 nucleotides line up with TRBD2. Germline assignment: CDR1 MNHNS and CDR2 SASEGT. The ends lost 1 base at V and 3 bases at J; junction bases unmatched: 6. CDR3 size: 16 residues. As DNA, the CDR3 is TGTGCCAGCAGTGAAGACCCGGGAGGGCCGACAGATACGCAGTATTTT. Its protein is CASSEDPGGPTDTQYF.

This clone was observed a handful of times. This chain uses TRBV6-1 with TRBJ2-1, with D unclear. This CDR3 has 13 residues. Trimming cost V 5 bases and J 5 bases, with 10 bases left between them. Per the germline V gene, CDR1 is MNHNS and CDR2 is SASEGT. The CDR3 reads CASSQGRDNEQFF. DNA for the CDR3: TGTGCCAGCAGTCAAGGACGGGACAATGAGCAGTTCTTC.

The DNA of the CDR3 is TGTGCCAGCAGTCGACGACAGGTAGATGGCTACACCTTC. It yields the protein CASSRRQVDGYTF. The V call is TRBV28, the J call TRBJ1-2; D is possibly TRBD1 (6 bases). V was pared by 5 bases and J by 6 bases, with 13 bases between. The CDR3 extends over 13 amino acids. From germline, CDR1 is MDHEN and CDR2 SYDVKM.

This rearrangement joins TRBV12-3 or TRBV12-4 to TRBJ2-5; 9 bases are a match to TRBD2. The CDR3 is 15 residues long. V gave up 3 bases and J gave up 5 bases; unmatched junction bases: 7. This CDR3 is CASSFGASGTETQYF. The DNA for the CDR3 is TGTGCCAGCAGTTTCGGGGCTAGCGGGACCGAGACCCAGTACTTC.

The DNA of the CDR3 is TGCAGCGGGGGACAGGGGAACGAGCAGTACTTC. Its protein is CSGGQGNEQYF. The genes are TRBV20-1 and TRBJ2-7; 10 bases are shared with TRBD1. The germline gives CDR1 DFQATT, CDR2 SNEGSKA (reference sequence). The CDR3 has 11 amino acids.

This clone showed up just a few times. The V and J genes are TRBV13 and TRBJ2-7, with a possible D match to TRBD2 (5 bases). V was pared by 8 bases and J by 6 bases, with 23 bases between. This CDR3 has 15 residues. CDR1 is PRHDT, CDR2 FYEKMQ, per germline (reference sequence). The CDR3 sequence: CASALLGALGSEQYF. CDR3 DNA sequence: TGTGCCAGCGCCCTGCTGGGAGCGCTCGGTTCCGAGCAGTACTTC.

This clone was recorded many times. This rearrangement joins TRBV6-1 to TRBJ2-7, with D uncertain. CDR1 is MNHNS and CDR2 is SASEGT in the germline V gene. The CDR3 spans 12 residues. Trimming removed 6 bases from V and 4 bases from J, with 10 bases in between. CDR3 residues: CASSTQSYEQYF. CDR3 nucleotide sequence: TGTGCCAGCAGCACACAGAGTTACGAGCAGTACTTC.

The chain uses TRBV18 and TRBJ2-2, with D unclear. In germline, CDR1 is KGHSH, CDR2 LQKENI. The ends were cut back, 2 bases at V and 1 base at J, with 5 bases in the middle. This CDR3 is 14 amino acids long. The CDR3 loop reads CASSPLGNTGELFF. CDR3 sequence (DNA): TGTGCCAGCTCACCATTAGGGAACACCGGGGAGCTGTTTTTT.

The J gene is TRBJ1-2, the V gene TRBV20-1; D not certain. Germline V gene lookup returns CDR1 DFQATT and CDR2 SNEGSKA (reference sequence). The CDR3 is 13 residues long. V lost 2 bases and J lost 6, with 13 bases in between. CDR3 loop: CSARPQILHGYTF. CDR3 DNA sequence: TGCAGTGCTAGACCCCAGATTCTGCATGGCTACACCTTC.

The chain carries TRBV4-3 and TRBJ1-6; D unresolved. The length of the CDR3 is 12 residues. The germline V and J ends were trimmed by 3 bases and 7 bases, with 4 bases remaining between them. Germline values: CDR1 LGHNA, CDR2 YSLEER. For the CDR3, the DNA is TGCGCCAGCAGCCACTTAAATTCACCCCTCCACTTT. Translating it yields CASSHLNSPLHF.

This clone was observed a handful of times. V is TRBV6-1 and J is TRBJ2-6; D possibly corresponds to TRBD1 (6 bases). The CDR3 loop spans 15 amino acids. The germline V gene encodes CDR1 MNHNS and CDR2 SASEGT. V was shortened by 4 bases and J by 2 bases, with 9 bases between the two germline ends. In nucleotides, the CDR3 is TGTGCCAGCAGTGGGGCAGGGGCTGGGGCCAACGTCCTGACTTTC. Its protein is CASSGAGAGANVLTF.

The chain joins TRBV20-1 to TRBJ1-2; weak D call: TRBD1 (5 bases). Germline CDR1 reads DFQATT; CDR2 reads SNEGSKA (reference sequence). The CDR3 totals 16 residues. V lost 0 bases and J lost 0, with 14 bases in between. In DNA, the CDR3 is TGCAGTGCTAGAGATCACCCAGGGATCACTAACTATGGCTACACCTTC. Encoded protein: CSARDHPGITNYGYTF.

This chain joins TRBV28 and TRBJ2-3, with 7 bases fitting TRBD2. Germline V gene sequence: CDR1 MDHEN, CDR2 SYDVKM. Unmatched junction bases numbered 6, after V lost 5 bases and J lost 1 base. This CDR3 region has 15 residues. The CDR3 coding sequence is TGTGCCAGCAGTCCACCGGGGGGTGGCACAGATACGCAGTATTTT. Translation gives CASSPPGGGTDTQYF.

This clone was detected only a few times. V and J are TRBV6-5 and TRBJ2-7; tentative D call: TRBD2 (5 bases). In germline, CDR1 is MNHEY, CDR2 SVGAGI. Trimming took off 2 bases at V and 1 base at J, with 9 bases between the two ends. CDR3 size: 14 residues. Here the CDR3 reads CASSYAGLSYEQYF. The DNA for the CDR3 is TGTGCCAGCAGTTACGCGGGTCTATCCTACGAGCAGTACTTC.

The genes are TRBV10-3 and TRBJ1-2; 9 bases line up with TRBD1. CDR1 and CDR2 from the germline V gene are ENHRY and SYGVKD. V shed 2 bases, J shed 8 bases, and the junction held 12 bases outside the gene matches. This CDR3 spans 16 amino acids. As DNA, the CDR3 is TGTGCCATCAGTGAGCGGGGACAGGGACTTGTTGGGGGCTACACCTTC. Amino acid sequence: CAISERGQGLVGGYTF.

The chain employs TRBV27 and TRBJ2-5; 7 bases match TRBD2. With V trimmed by 4 bases and J by 13 bases, 15 bases remained unmatched. The CDR3 consists of 14 residues. Germline V gene data show CDR1 as MNHEY and CDR2 as SMNVEV (reference sequence). The CDR3 sequence: CASSSVREGRPWYF. CDR3 nucleotide sequence: TGTGCCAGCAGTTCGGTCAGGGAGGGACGGCCTTGGTACTTC.

The chain has TRBV6-1 and TRBJ1-6; the D is unclear. The V gene lost 3 bases and the J gene lost 8 bases, with 8 bases spanning the gap. The CDR3 runs to 13 residues. Germline CDR1 is MNHNS and CDR2 is SASEGT. The CDR3 DNA is TGTGCCAGCAGTGAGGGCGTTCATTCACCCCTCCACTTT. Its protein product is CASSEGVHSPLHF.